Included here is one T cell receptor (beta chain) sequence, with context. Antigen unknown. This PCR relied on a set of 60 Vbeta primers and 13 Jbeta primers. Authors' analysis steps: Later reanalysis found 75 million to 95 million unique TCR beta chains, about 10 million of them shared. Method: immunoSEQ multiplex PCR; TCRdb's copy keeps in-frame clones and lacks some. V, J and clone size are those of that table, while D and trimming were read from the DNA. The repertoire has more than 60,000 clones, just under 80% of them found once; the top ten carry over 7%. The data stem from a study of cytomegalovirus exposure and HLA in healthy donors. Germline assignment: CDR1 SGHRS and CDR2 YFSETQ. The V and J ends lost 5 bases and 3 bases respectively, with 14 bases between them. This CDR3 region has 15 residues. Overall study results and limits: Analysis performed later found about 18,000 TCR beta sequences associated with HLA alleles at 0.05 false discovery rate. By HLA locus, TCR association rates varied in a later analysis, with DRB1 showing the most and HLA-C the fewest. An analysis was carried out later, and it reportedly showed fewer N-insertions in an Asian-associated ancestry cluster than the approximately 700-donor mean.

This chain connects TRBV5-1 to TRBJ1-4; TRBD1 is a possible D gene (6 bases). The material sequenced was PBMCs. This TCR came from a woman in her thirties or forties in good health and CMV-seropositive. CDR3 bases: TGCGCCAGCAGACTGTTTGGGGGCTCTAATGAAAAACTGTTTTTT. This encodes CASRLFGGSNEKLFF.